The clone carrying this TCR beta chain appeared many times. The antigen remains undetermined. CDR1 and CDR2 from the germline V gene are SQVTM and ANQGSEA. Trimming stripped 7 bases from V and 7 bases from J, with 16 bases between. This CDR3 region has 13 residues. The sample originates from a study of identical twins. Overall study results and limits: Instead of following the same donors, the conclusions were based on cross-sectional statistical analysis. Zero-insertion analyses could be partly confounded by invariant MAIT and iNKT cells. Excess low generation probability was seen in twin-shared out-of-frame alpha sequences.

TCRdb independently ran MiXCR on the 5' RACE reads; one entry per CDR3 protein. The table shows more than 650,000 distinct CDR3 sequences, with 6.1% occurring only once. The V gene is TRBV29-1, the J gene TRBJ2-2; D might be TRBD2 (6 bases). Input material: naive T cells sorted from blood. The receptor's source is a man younger than 35 in good health. CDR3 nucleotide sequence: TGCAGCGGGCGGGATGGAAGCATCGGGGAGCTGTTTTTT. This gives the protein CSGRDGSIGELFF.